This T cell receptor beta chain was observed in a study of cytomegalovirus exposure and HLA in healthy donors. Whole-study context: Around 78 million unique TCRs, all from HLA-typed donors, were included in an early release of the data.

A remark on this clone: What it binds is unknown.

J gave up 9 bases and V 0 bases, and 4 bases lay outside the gene matches. The CDR3 runs 13 residues. Germline V gene sequence: CDR1 MNHEY, CDR2 SVGAGI. A multiplex PCR was run with 60 Vbeta primers and 13 Jbeta primers. Repertoires were generated with immunoSEQ multiplex PCR, while TCRdb's copy carries only in-frame clones and drops some. Of some 140,000 clones in the sample, over 60% were seen once. General study findings and limits: While the bulk of TCR sequences proved rare, some public TCRs turned up in many donors.

This sequence joins TRBV6-5 and TRBJ1-1, with TRBD1 matching 7 bases. The receptor comes from a male donor in good health and CMV-seropositive. Material for sequencing was PBMCs. The CDR3 reads CASSYSDRSQAFF. The DNA for the CDR3 is TGTGCCAGCAGTTACTCGGACAGGAGCCAAGCTTTCTTT.